A single T cell receptor (beta chain) is shown here with its context. The target antigen is unknown. The sample originates from a study of shared clonotypes between healthy human individuals. Points from the study as a whole: Rarefaction curves obtained for sorted subsets showed sequencing incomplete despite large depth.

The CDR3 runs 16 residues. Once extracted for a subset, genomic DNA was divided evenly among several immunoSEQ plates. 200 ng DNA, about 33,000 T cell genomes, went into each sorted-subset replicate PCR. Sequencing used immunoSEQ multiplex PCR; TCRdb keeps in-frame clones, though not all of them. The table shows 2 million to 3 million clones, with 93% occurring only once. The rearrangement links TRBV21-1 to TRBJ2-2; the table assigns TRBD2, which was not confirmed against the DNA. TRBV21-1 constitutes a pseudogene. This TCR derives from a man younger than 30 in good health. Some clones in this sample may be carry-over from other donors' samples. Specimen: naive CD4+ T cells from PBMCs. Described subset: CD45RA+ positively selected. The CDR3 DNA reads TGTGCCAGCAGCGCCGGGACTAGCGGGGTAACCGGGGAGCTGTTTTTT. Amino acids: CASSAGTSGVTGELFF.